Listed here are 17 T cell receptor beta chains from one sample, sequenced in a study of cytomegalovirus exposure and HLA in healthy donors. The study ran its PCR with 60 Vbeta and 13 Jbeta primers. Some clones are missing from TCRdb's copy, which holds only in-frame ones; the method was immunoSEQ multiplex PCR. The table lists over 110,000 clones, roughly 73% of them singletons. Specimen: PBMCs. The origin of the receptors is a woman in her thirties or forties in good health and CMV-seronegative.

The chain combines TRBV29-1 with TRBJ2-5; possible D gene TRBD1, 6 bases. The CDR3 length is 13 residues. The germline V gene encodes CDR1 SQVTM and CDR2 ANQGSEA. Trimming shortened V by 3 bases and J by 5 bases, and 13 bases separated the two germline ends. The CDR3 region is CSVETRQAETQYF. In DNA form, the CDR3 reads TGCAGCGTTGAGACACGACAGGCGGAGACCCAGTACTTC. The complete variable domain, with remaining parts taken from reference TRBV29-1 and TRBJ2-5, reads SAVISQKPSRDICQRGTSLTIQCQVDSQVTMMFWYRQQPGQSLTLIATANQGSEATYESGFVIDKFPISRPNLTFSTLTVSNMSPEDSSIYLCSVETRQAETQYFGPGTRLLVL.

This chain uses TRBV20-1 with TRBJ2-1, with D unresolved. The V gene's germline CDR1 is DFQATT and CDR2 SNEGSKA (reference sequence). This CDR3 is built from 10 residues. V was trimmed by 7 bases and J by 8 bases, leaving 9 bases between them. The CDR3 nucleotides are TGCAGTGTTCACCGGGATGAGCAGTTCTTC. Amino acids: CSVHRDEQFF.

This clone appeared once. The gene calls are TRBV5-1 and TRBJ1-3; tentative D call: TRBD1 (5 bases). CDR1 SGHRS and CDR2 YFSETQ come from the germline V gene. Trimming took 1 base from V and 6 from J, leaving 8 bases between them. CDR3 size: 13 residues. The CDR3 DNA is TGCGCCAGCAGCTTGCAGGGTGAAAACACCATATATTTT. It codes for CASSLQGENTIYF.

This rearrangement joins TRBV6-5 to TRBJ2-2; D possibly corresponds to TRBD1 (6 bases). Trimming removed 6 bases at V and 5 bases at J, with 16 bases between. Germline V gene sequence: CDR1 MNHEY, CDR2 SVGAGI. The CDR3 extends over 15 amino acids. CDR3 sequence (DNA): TGTGCCAGCAGACGACCGGGACAACTTACCGGGGAGCTGTTTTTT. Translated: CASRRPGQLTGELFF.

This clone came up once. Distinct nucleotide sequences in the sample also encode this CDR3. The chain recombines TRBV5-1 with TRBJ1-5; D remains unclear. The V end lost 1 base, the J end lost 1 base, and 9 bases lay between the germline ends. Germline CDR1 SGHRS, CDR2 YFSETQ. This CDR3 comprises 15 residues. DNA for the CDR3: TGCGCCAGCAGCTTGCGAGGTGACAGCAATCAGCCCCAGCATTTT. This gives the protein CASSLRGDSNQPQHF.

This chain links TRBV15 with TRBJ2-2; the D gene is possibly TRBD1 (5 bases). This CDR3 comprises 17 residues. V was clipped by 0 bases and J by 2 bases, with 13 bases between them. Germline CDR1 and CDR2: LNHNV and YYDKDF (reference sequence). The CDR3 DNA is TGTGCCACCAGCAGAGATTGGGGCAGGGCCAACACCGGGGAGCTGTTTTTT. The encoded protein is CATSRDWGRANTGELFF. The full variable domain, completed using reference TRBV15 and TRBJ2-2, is DAMVIQNPRYQVTQFGKPVTLSCSQTLNHNVMYWYQQKSSQAPKLLFHYYDKDFNNEADTPDNFQSRRPNTSFCFLDIRSPGLGDTAMYLCATSRDWGRANTGELFFGEGSRLTVL.

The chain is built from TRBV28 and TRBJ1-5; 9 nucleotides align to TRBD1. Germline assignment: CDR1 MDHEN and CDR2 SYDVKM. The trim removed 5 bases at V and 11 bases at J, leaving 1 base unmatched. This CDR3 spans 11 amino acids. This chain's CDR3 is CASSGTGSQHF. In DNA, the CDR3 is TGTGCCAGCAGTGGGACAGGGTCCCAGCATTTT.

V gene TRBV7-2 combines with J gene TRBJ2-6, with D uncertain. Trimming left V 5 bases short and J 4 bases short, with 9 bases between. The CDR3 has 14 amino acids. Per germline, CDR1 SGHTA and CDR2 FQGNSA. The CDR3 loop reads CASSTQTGANVLTF. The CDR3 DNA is TGTGCCAGCAGCACACAGACCGGGGCCAACGTCCTGACTTTC.

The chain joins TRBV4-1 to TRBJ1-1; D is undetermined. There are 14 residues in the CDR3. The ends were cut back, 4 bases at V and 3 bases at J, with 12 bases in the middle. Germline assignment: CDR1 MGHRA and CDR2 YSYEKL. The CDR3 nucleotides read TGCGCCAGCAGCCGTCTACCCGGGGACACTGAAGCTTTCTTT. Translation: CASSRLPGDTEAFF.

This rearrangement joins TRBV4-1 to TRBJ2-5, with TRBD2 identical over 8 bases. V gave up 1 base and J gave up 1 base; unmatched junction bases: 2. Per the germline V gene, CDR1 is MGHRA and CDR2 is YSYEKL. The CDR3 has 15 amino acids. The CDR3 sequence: CASSQAGGSQETQYF. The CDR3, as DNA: TGCGCCAGCAGCCAAGCGGGGGGGTCCCAAGAGACCCAGTACTTC.

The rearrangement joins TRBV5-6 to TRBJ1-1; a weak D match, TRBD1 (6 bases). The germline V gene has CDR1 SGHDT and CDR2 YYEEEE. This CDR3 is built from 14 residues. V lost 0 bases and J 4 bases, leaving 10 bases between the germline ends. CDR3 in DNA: TGTGCCAGCAGCTTGGGGCCAGGGGCCACTGAAGCTTTCTTT. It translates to CASSLGPGATEAFF. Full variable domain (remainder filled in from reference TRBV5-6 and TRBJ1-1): DAGVTQSPTHLIKTRGQQVTLRCSPKSGHDTVSWYQQALGQGPQFIFQYYEEEERQRGNFPDRFSGHQFPNYSSELNVNALLLGDSALYLCASSLGPGATEAFFGQGTRLTVV.

The CDR3 DNA is TGTGCCAGCAGTTTTGGGGAGAGAGGGAACACTGAAGCTTTCTTT. Its translation: CASSFGERGNTEAFF. This chain uses TRBV27 with TRBJ1-1; D remains unclear. From germline, CDR1 is MNHEY and CDR2 SMNVEV (reference sequence). This CDR3 region has 15 residues. V dropped 3 bases and J dropped 1 base, with 12 bases sitting between them.

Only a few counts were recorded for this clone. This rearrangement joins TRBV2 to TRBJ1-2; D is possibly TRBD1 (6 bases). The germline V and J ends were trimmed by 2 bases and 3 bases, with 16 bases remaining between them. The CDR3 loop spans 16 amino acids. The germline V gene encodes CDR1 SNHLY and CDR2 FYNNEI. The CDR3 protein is CASSETGPLGYYGYTF. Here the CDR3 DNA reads TGTGCCAGCAGTGAAACAGGGCCTCTCGGTTACTATGGCTACACCTTC.

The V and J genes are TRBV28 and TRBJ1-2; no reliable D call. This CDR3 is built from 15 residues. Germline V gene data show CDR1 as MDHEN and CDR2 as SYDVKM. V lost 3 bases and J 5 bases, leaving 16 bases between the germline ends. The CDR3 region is CASSFPTAREYGYTF. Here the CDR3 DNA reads TGTGCCAGCAGTTTCCCCACAGCCCGGGAGTATGGCTACACCTTC.

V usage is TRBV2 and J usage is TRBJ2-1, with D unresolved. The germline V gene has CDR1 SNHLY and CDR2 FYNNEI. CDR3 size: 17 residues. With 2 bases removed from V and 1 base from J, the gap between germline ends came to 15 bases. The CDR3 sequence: CASSEYNYHRSYNEQFF. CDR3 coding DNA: TGTGCCAGCAGTGAATACAACTACCATCGTTCCTACAATGAGCAGTTCTTC.

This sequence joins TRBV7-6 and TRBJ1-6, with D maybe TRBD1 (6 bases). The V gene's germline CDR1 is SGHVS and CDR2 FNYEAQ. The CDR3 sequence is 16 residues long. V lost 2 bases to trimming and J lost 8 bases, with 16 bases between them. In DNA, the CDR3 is TGTGCCAGCAGCTTAACCACCGGGACATTCGATTCACCCCTCCACTTT. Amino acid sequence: CASSLTTGTFDSPLHF.

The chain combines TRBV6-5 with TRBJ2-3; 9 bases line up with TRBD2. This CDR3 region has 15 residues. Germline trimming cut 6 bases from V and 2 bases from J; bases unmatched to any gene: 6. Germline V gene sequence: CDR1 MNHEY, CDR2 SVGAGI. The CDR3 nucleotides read TGTGCCAGCAGCCCCAGCGGGGGGTCCACAGATACGCAGTATTTT. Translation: CASSPSGGSTDTQYF.